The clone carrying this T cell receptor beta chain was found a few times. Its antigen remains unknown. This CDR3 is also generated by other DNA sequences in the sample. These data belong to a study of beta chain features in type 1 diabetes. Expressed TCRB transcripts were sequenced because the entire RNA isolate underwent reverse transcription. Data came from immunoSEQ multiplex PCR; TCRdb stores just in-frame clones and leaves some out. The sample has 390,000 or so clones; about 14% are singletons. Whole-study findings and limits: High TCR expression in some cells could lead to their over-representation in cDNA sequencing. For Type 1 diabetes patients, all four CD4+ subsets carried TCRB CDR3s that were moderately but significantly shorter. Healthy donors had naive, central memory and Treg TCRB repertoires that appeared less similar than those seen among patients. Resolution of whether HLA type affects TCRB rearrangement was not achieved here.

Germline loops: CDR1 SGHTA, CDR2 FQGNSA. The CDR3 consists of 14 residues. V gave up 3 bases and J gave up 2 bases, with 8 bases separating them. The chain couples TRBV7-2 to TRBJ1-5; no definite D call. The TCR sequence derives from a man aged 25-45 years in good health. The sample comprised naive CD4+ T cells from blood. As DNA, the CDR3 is TGTGCCAGCAGCTTCACTGGGGGCAATCAGCCCCAGCATTTT. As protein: CASSFTGGNQPQHF. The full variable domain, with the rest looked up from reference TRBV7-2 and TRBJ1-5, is GAGVSQSPSNKVTEKGKDVELRCDPISGHTALYWYRQSLGQGLEFLIYFQGNSAPDKSGLPSDRFSAERTGGSVSTLTIQRTQQEDSAVYLCASSFTGGNQPQHFGDGTRLSIL.